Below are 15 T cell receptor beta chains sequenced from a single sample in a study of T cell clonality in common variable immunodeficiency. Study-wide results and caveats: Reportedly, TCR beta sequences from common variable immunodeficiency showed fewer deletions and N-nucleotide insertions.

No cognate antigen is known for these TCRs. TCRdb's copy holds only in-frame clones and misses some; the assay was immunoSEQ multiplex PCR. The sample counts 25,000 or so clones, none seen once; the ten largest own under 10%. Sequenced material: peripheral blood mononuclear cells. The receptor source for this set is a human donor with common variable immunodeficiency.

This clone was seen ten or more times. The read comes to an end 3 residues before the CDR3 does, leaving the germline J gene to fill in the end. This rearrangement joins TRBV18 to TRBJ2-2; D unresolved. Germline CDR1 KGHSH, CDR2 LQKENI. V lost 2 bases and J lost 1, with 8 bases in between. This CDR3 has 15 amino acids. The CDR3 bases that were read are TGTGCCAGCTCACCATTGGCGGAGAACACCGGGGAG. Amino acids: CASSPLAENTGE. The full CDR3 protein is CASSPLAENTGELFF.

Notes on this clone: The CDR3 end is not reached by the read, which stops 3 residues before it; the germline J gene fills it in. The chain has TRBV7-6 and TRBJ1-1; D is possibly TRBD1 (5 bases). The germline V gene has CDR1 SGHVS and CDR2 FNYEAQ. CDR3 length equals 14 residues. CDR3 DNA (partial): TGTGCCAGCAGCTTAGGGGAAGTAACAGGTAAA. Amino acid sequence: CASSLGEVTGK. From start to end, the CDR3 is CASSLGEVTGKAFF. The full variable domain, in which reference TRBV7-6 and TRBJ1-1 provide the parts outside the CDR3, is GAGVSQSPRYKVTKRGQDVALRCDPISGHVSLYWYRQALGQGPEFLTYFNYEAQQDKSGLPNDRFSAERPEGSISTLTIQRTEQRDSAMYRCASSLGEVTGKAFFGQGTRLTVV.

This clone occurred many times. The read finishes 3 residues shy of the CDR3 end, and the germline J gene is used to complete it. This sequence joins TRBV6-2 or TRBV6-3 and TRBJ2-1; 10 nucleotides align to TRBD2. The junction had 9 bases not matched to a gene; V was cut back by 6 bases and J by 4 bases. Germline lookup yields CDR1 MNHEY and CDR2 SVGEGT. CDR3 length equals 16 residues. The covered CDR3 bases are TGTGCCAGCAGCCCCCTTAGCGGGAGGCAATACAATGAG. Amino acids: CASSPLSGRQYNE. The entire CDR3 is CASSPLSGRQYNEQFF.

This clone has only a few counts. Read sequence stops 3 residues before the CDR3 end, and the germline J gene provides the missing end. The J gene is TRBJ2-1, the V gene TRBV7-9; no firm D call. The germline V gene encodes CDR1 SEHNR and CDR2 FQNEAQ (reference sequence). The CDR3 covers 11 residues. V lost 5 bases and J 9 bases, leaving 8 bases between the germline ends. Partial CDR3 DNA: TGTGCCAGCAGCCCCGTTCGTGAG. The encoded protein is CASSPVRE. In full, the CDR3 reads CASSPVREQFF.

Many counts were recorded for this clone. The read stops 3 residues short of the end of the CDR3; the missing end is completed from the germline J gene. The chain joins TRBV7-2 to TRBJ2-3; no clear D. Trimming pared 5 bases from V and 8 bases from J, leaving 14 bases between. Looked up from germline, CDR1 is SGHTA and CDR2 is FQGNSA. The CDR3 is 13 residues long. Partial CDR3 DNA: TGTGCCAGCAGCCCTCTTCGGTCGGGTACG. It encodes CASSPLRSGT. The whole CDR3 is CASSPLRSGTQYF.

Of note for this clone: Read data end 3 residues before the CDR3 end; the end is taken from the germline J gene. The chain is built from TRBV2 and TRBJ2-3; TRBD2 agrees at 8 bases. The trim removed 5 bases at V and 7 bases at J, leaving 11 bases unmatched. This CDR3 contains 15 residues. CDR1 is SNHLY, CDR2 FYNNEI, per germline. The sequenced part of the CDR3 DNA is TGTGCCAGCAGTCTCCAAAGGGGCGGGGGGTATACG. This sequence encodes CASSLQRGGGYT. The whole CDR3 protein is CASSLQRGGGYTQYF.

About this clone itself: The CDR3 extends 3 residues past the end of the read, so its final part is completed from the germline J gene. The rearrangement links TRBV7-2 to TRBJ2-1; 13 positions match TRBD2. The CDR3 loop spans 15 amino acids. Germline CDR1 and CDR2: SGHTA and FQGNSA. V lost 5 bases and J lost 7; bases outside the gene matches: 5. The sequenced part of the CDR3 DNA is TGTGCCAGCAGCCGACTGGGACTAGCGGGGAATGAG. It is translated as CASSRLGLAGNE. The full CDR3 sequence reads CASSRLGLAGNEQFF.

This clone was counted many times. This chain's CDR3 is CASTSTSGTGELFF. The sequenced part of the CDR3 DNA is TGTGCCAGCACGAGTACTAGCGGCACCGGGGAG. The chain employs TRBV18 and TRBJ2-2; 8 bases line up with TRBD2. The read terminates 3 residues before the CDR3 end, so the remaining end is supplied by the germline J gene. CDR1 is KGHSH and CDR2 is LQKENI in the germline V gene. V gave up 8 bases and J gave up 4 bases; unmatched junction bases: 6. CDR3 length equals 14 residues.

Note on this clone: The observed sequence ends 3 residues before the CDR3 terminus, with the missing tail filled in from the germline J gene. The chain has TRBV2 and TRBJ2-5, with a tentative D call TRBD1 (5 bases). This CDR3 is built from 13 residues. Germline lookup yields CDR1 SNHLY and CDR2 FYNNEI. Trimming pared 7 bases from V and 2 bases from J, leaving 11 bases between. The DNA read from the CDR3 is TGTGCCAGCACGACAGCACTTCAAGAGACC. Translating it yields CASTTALQET. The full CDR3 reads CASTTALQETQYF.

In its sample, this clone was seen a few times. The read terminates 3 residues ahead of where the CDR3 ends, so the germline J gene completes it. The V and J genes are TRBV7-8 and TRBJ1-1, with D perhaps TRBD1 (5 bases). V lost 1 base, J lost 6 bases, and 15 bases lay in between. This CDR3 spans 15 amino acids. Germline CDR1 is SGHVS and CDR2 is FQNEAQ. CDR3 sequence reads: CASSLVSRAGPEAFF. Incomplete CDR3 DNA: TGTGCCAGCAGCTTAGTAAGCAGGGCTGGGCCTGAA.

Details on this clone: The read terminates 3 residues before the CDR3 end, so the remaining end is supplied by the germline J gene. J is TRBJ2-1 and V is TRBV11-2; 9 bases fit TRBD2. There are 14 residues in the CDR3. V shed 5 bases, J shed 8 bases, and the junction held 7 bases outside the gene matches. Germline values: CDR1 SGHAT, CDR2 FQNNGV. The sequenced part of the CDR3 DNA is TGTGCCAGCAGCGGGCGGGAGGGCCGGCATGAG. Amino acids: CASSGREGRHE. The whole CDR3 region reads CASSGREGRHEQFF.

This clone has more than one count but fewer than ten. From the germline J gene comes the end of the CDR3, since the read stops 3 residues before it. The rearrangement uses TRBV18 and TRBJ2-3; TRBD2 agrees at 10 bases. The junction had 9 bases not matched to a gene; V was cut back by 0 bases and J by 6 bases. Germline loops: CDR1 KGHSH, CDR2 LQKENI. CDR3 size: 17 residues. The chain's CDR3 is CASSPPTLAGVLDTQYF. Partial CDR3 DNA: TGTGCCAGCTCACCACCGACGCTAGCGGGGGTCCTGGATACG.

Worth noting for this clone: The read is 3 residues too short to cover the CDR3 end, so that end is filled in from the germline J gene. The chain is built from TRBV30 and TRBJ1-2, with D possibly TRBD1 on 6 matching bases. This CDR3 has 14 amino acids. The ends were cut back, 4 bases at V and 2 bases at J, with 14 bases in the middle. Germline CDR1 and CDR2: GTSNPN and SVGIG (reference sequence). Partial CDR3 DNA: TGTGCCTGGAAAGGGGGTGCCCGCAACTATGGC. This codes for CAWKGGARNYG. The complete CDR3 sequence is CAWKGGARNYGYTF.

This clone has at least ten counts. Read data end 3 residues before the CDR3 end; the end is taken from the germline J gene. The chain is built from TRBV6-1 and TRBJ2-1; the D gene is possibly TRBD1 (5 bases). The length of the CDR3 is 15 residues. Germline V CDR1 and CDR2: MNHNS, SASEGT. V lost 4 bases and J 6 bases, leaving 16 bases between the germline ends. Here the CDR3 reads CASSVTPRATNEQFF. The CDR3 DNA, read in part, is TGTGCCAGCAGTGTCACCCCCAGGGCGACCAATGAG.

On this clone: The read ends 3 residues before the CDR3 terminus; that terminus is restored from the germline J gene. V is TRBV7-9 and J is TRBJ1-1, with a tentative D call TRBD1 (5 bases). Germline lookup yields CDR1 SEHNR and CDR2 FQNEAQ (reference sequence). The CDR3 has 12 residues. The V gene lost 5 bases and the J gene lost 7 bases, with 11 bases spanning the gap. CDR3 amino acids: CASSPGQSEAFF. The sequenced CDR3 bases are TGTGCCAGCAGCCCAGGACAAAGTGAA.